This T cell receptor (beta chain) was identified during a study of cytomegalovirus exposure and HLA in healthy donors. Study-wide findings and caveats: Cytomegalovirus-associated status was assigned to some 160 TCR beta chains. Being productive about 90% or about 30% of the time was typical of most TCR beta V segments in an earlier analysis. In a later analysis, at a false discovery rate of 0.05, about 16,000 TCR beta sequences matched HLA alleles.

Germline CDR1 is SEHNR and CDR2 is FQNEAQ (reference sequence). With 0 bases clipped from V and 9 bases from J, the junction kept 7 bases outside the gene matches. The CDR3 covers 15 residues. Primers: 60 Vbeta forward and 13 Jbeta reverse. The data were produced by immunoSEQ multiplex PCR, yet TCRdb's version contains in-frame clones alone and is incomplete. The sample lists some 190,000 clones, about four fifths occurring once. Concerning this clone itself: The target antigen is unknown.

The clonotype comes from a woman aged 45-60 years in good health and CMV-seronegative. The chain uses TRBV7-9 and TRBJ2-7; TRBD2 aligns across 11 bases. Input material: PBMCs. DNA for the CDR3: TGTGCCAGCAGCTTAGCCCGACTAGCGGGAAAGGTGCAGTACTTC. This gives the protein CASSLARLAGKVQYF.